This record concerns one TCR beta chain sequence. The junction shows a germline mismatch at one end, possibly a read error. Per the germline V gene, CDR1 is SSHAT and CDR2 is FNYEAQ (reference sequence). This CDR3 has 16 amino acids. Original analysis: For nucleated cells, counts were estimated from reference gene primer amplification. Only in-frame clones appear in the TCRdb table, and some are missing; sequencing was by immunoSEQ multiplex PCR. That table supplies the V and J calls and clone size; D and trimming were determined from the DNA. The table includes some 300,000 clones, about nine tenths detected once. The study drew participants aged about 18 to 95 years from roughly 25 US areas. Cohort 3 recovery required two negative PCRs, clearance, or symptom resolution. The data are from a study of blood T cell repertoires in COVID-19. Background on the study: COVID-19 samples collected from the United States, Italy and Spain covered acute and convalescent phases.

This TCR was sampled from a woman between 40 and 50 years old who had recovered from COVID-19. The specimen sequenced was PBMCs or T cells enriched from blood (not recorded which). The chain employs TRBV7-7 and TRBJ2-1; TRBD2 aligns across 9 bases. The CDR3 DNA is TGTGCTAGCAGCTTAGGGGAAGCGGGAGGCTACAATGAGCAGTTCTTC. Residues: CASSLGEAGGYNEQFF. Combining the CDR3 with reference TRBV7-7 and TRBJ2-1 gives the whole variable domain GAGVSQSPRYKVTKRGQDVTLRCDPISSHATLYWYQQALGQGPEFLTYFNYEAQPDKSGLPSDRFSAERPEGSISTLTIQRTEQRDSAMYRCASSLGEAGGYNEQFFGPGTRLTVL.